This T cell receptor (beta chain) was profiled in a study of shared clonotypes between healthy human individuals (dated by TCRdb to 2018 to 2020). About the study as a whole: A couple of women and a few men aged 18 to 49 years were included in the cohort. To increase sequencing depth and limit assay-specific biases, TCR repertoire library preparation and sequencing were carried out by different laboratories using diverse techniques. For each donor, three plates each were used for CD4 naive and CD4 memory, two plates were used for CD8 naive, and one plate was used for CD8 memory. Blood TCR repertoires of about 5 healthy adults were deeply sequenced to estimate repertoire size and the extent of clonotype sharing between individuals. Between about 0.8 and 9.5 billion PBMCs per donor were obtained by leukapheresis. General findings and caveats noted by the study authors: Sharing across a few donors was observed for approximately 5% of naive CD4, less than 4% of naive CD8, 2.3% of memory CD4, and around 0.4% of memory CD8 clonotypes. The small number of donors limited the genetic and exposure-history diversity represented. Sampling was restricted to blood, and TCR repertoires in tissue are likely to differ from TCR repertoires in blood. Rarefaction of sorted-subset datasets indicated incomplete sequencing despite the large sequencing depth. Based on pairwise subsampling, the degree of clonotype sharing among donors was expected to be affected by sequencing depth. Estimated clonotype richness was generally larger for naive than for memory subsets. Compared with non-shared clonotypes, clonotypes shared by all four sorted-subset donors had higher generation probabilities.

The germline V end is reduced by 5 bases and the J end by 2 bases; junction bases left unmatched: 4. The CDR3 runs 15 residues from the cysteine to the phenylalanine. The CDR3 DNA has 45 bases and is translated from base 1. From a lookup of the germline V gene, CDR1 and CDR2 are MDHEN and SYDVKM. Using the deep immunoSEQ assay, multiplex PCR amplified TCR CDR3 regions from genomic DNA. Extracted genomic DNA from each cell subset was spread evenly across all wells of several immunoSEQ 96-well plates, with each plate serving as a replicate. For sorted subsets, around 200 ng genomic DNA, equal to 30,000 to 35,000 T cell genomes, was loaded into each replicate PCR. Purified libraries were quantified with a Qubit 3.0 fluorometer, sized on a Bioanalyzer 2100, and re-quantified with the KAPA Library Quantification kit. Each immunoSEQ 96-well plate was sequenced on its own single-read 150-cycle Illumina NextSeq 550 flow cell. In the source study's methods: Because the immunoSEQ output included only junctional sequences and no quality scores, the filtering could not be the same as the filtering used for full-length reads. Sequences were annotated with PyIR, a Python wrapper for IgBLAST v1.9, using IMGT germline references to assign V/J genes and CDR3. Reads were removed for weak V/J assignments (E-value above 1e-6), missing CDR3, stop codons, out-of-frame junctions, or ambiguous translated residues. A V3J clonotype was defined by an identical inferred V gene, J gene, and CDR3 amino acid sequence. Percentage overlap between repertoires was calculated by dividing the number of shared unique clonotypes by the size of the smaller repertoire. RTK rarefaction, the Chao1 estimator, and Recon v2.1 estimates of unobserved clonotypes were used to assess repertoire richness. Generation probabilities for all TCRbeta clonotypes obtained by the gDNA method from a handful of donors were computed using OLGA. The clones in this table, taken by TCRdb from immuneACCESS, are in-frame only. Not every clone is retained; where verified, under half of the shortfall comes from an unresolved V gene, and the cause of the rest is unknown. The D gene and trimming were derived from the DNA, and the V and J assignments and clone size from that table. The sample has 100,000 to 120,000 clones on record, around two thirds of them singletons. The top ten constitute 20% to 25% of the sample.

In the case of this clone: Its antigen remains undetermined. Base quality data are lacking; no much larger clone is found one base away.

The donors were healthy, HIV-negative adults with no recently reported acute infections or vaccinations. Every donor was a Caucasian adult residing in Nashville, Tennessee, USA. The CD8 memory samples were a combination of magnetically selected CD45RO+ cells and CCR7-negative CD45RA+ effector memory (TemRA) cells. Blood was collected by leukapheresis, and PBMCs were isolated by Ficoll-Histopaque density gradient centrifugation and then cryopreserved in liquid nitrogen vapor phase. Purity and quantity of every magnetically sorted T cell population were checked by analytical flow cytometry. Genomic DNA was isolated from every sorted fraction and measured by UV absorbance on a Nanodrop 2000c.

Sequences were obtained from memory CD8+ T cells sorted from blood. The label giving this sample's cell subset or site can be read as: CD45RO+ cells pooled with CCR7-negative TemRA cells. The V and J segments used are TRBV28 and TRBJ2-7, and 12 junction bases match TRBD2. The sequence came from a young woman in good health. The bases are TGTGCCAGCAGTGACCTAGCGGGAGGGCCCTACGAGCAGTACTTC. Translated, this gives CASSDLAGGPYEQYF.